A single sample gave rise to the 14 T cell receptor beta chains below, sequenced in a study of blood T cell repertoires in COVID-19 (dated by TCRdb to the early 2020s). Library construction relied on the immunoSEQ multiplex PCR assay. TCRdb stores this immuneACCESS table with in-frame sequences only. Part of the clones is absent; in the studies checked, under half of the shortfall reflects unresolved V genes, and no reason is known for the rest. This sample lists roughly 250,000 clones; approximately 86% were detected once. The ten largest clones take up 0.75% to 0.95% of the sample. Sequenced sample: peripheral blood. These TCRs come from a human donor with COVID-19, enrolled during active disease. The donor label of this sample is uncertain.

The chain recombines TRBV28 with TRBJ1-3; 8 bases line up with TRBD1. The germline CDR1 and CDR2 sequences are MDHEN and SYDVKM. Trimming took 6 bases from V and 0 from J; bases not matched to a gene: 10. The CDR3 sequence is 17 residues long. The CDR3 region is CASSSGQGLLSGNTIYF. The CDR3, as DNA: TGTGCCAGCAGCTCCGGACAGGGCCTACTCTCTGGAAACACCATATATTTT.

This chain joins TRBV6-5 and TRBJ2-7, with TRBD1 as a possible D gene (6 bases). The V gene lost 6 bases and the J gene lost 3 bases, with 12 bases spanning the gap. This CDR3 is built from 13 residues. The V gene's germline CDR1 is MNHEY and CDR2 SVGAGI. The CDR3 bases are TGTGCCAGCAGCAGACAGGTTAACTACGAGCAGTACTTC. The encoded protein is CASSRQVNYEQYF.

The CDR3: CSASEVDRGDTQYF. The CDR3 region has the DNA TGCAGTGCTAGTGAGGTTGACCGAGGGGATACGCAGTATTTT. V is TRBV20-1 and J is TRBJ2-3; D is possibly TRBD2 (5 bases). Trimming shortened V by 3 bases and J by 6 bases, and 16 bases separated the two germline ends. This CDR3 has 14 amino acids. Germline V gives CDR1 DFQATT, CDR2 SNEGSKA (reference sequence).

The rearrangement joins TRBV6-5 to TRBJ2-1; D gene uncertain. Germline V gene sequence: CDR1 MNHEY, CDR2 SVGAGI. CDR3 size: 12 residues. V was clipped by 2 bases and J by 7 bases, with 6 bases between them. Here the CDR3 reads CASSYDGNEQFF. For the CDR3, the DNA is TGTGCCAGCAGTTACGACGGGAATGAGCAGTTCTTC.

The rearrangement uses TRBV19 and TRBJ2-3; no definite D call. The length of the CDR3 is 14 residues. CDR1 LNHDA and CDR2 SQIVND come from the germline V gene (reference sequence). Trimming removed 2 bases at V and 2 bases at J, with 8 bases between. CDR3 residues: CASSINDFTDTQYF. The CDR3, as DNA: TGTGCCAGTAGTATAAACGACTTCACAGATACGCAGTATTTT.

This clone appeared once. This sequence joins TRBV6-6 and TRBJ1-2; 9 nucleotides agree with TRBD1. Germline loops: CDR1 MNHNY, CDR2 SVGAGI (reference sequence). The CDR3 has 14 amino acids. Trimming at V came to 5 bases and at J to 4 bases, leaving 5 bases not matched to a gene. The CDR3 region is CASSTGQGLYGYTF. CDR3 in DNA: TGTGCCAGCAGTACCGGACAGGGGCTCTATGGCTACACCTTC.

Here the CDR3 reads CASSPTGQAAEGTIYF. The CDR3 DNA reads TGCGCCAGCAGCCCGACCGGACAGGCCGCTGAAGGCACCATATATTTT. The chain couples TRBV5-1 to TRBJ1-3, with 7 bases fitting TRBD1. Germline V gene sequence: CDR1 SGHRS, CDR2 YFSETQ. The junction had 16 bases not matched to a gene; V was cut back by 4 bases and J by 9 bases. CDR3 length equals 16 residues.

This chain links TRBV28 with TRBJ1-3; tentatively, D is TRBD1 (5 bases). V lost 4 bases, J lost 3 bases, and 16 bases lay in between. CDR1 is MDHEN and CDR2 is SYDVKM in the germline V gene. The length of the CDR3 is 16 residues. In nucleotides, the CDR3 is TGTGCCAGCAGTTCTGGGCAGGGTTTAGGTGGAAACACCATATATTTT. It encodes CASSSGQGLGGNTIYF.

The table lists this clone with a count of one. The rearrangement uses TRBV10-2 and TRBJ1-1; TRBD1 aligns across 7 bases. V was pared by 7 bases and J by 7 bases, with 12 bases of the junction left unmatched. Germline lookup yields CDR1 WSHSY and CDR2 SAAADI. The CDR3 consists of 14 residues. The CDR3 sequence: CASIMDRTSHEAFF. CDR3 coding DNA: TGCGCCAGCATTATGGACAGGACCTCCCATGAAGCTTTCTTT.

The chain uses TRBV10-3 and TRBJ1-6, with 7 bases identical to TRBD1. CDR3 length equals 17 residues. Germline V gene sequence: CDR1 ENHRY, CDR2 SYGVKD. The V gene end was trimmed by 6 bases and the J gene end by 7 bases; junction bases not matched to a gene: 15. Here the CDR3 reads CAISRDPSAGGNSPLHF. The CDR3 DNA sequence: TGTGCCATCAGCCGGGACCCCTCCGCAGGGGGGAATTCACCCCTCCACTTT.

This chain connects TRBV21-1 to TRBJ2-1; TRBD2 is the table's D call, not checked against the DNA. TRBV21-1 is a pseudogene locus. CDR3 length equals 17 residues. CDR3 bases: TGTGCCAGCAGCAAAGAAAGGCTAGCGGTCCCCTACAATGAGCAGTTCTTC. Amino acid sequence: CASSKERLAVPYNEQFF.

This clone turned up a few times. The chain employs TRBV7-2 and TRBJ1-1; 9 bases match TRBD1. The CDR3 has 16 amino acids. The V and J ends lost 2 bases and 6 bases, in that order; junction bases with no gene match: 10. CDR1 is SGHTA, CDR2 FQGNSA, per germline. The CDR3 loop reads CASSLRRQGTGSEAFF. The CDR3 DNA follows: TGTGCCAGCAGCTTAAGGAGACAGGGGACAGGGTCTGAAGCTTTCTTT. Complete variable domain (other parts from reference TRBV7-2 and TRBJ1-1): GAGVSQSPSNKVTEKGKDVELRCDPISGHTALYWYRQSLGQGLEFLIYFQGNSAPDKSGLPSDRFSAERTGGSVSTLTIQRTQQEDSAVYLCASSLRRQGTGSEAFFGQGTRLTVV.

This clone was counted between two and nine times. The V and J genes are TRBV7-9 and TRBJ2-3; 12 nucleotides agree with TRBD2. In germline, CDR1 is SEHNR, CDR2 FQNEAQ (reference sequence). J lost 8 bases, V lost 4 bases, and 7 bases had no gene match. The CDR3 is made up of 15 amino acids. The CDR3 sequence: CASSSRLAGERTQYF. The CDR3 DNA reads TGTGCCAGCAGCTCCCGACTAGCGGGAGAGCGTACGCAGTATTTT. The full variable domain, completed using reference TRBV7-9 and TRBJ2-3, is DTGVSQNPRHKITKRGQNVTFRCDPISEHNRLYWYRQTLGQGPEFLTYFQNEAQLEKSRLLSDRFSAERPKGSFSTLEIQRTEQGDSAMYLCASSSRLAGERTQYFGPGTRLTVL.

The sample holds one count of this clone. The chain combines TRBV24-1 with TRBJ1-1; D call uncertain. V was pared by 6 bases and J by 4 bases, with 14 bases between. This CDR3 has 14 amino acids. CDR1 and CDR2 from the germline V gene are KGHDR and SFDVKD. CDR3 in DNA: TGTGCCACCAGTCACCCCCCTGAGGTCACTGAAGCTTTCTTT. As protein: CATSHPPEVTEAFF.